This T cell receptor beta chain emerged from a study of blood T cell repertoires in COVID-19. As for the study in general: The analysed material was cDNA or gDNA that came from T cells, B-cell-depleted T cells, or PBMCs.

Method: immunoSEQ multiplex PCR; TCRdb's copy keeps in-frame clones and lacks some. Here the sample spans under 150,000 clones, approximately 88% being singletons. The length of the CDR3 is 12 residues. The germline gives CDR1 WSHSY, CDR2 SAAADI. V lost 6 bases and J lost 9, with 12 bases in between. Sequencing used peripheral blood. The clonotype comes from a human donor in a cohort sampled during active COVID-19. J is TRBJ2-1 and V is TRBV10-2, with D tentatively TRBD2 (5 bases). Here the CDR3 reads CASSLRAGEQFF. The CDR3 nucleotides read TGCGCCAGCAGCCTGAGGGCCGGTGAGCAGTTCTTC.